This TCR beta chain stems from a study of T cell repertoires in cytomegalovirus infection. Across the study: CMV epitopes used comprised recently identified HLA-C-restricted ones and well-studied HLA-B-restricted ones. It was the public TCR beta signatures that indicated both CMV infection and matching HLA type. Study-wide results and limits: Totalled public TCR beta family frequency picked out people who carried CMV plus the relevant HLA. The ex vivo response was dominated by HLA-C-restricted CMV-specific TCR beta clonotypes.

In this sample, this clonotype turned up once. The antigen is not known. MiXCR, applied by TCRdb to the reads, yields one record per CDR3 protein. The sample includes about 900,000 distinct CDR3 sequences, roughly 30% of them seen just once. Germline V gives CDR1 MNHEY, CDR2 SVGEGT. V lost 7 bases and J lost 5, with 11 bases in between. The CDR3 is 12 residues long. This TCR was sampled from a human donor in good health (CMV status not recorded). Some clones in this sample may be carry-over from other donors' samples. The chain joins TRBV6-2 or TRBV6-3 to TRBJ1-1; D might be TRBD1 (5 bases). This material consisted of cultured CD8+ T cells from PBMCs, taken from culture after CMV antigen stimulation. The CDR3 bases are TGTGCCAGCAAGGCAGGGAGGACTGAAGCTTTCTTT. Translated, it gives CASKAGRTEAFF.